The rows below give T cell receptor beta chains drawn from one sample of a study of blood T cell repertoires in COVID-19. The table came from immunoSEQ multiplex PCR; TCRdb's copy has only in-frame clones and leaves some out. This sample has approximately 73,000 clones, with approximately 92% found just once. Specimen: peripheral blood. The receptors derive from a man aged 80 or over with acute or convalescent COVID-19. Both conserved end residues are part of each CDR3. The D gene is left open where the match is weak. Clone size is stated in some rows and not others, as once, few, many or a class when expanded.

clone size: once; D gene: -; J gene: TRBJ1-5; V gene: TRBV6-6; CDR3 protein: CASSLTGNQPQHF; CDR3 DNA: TGTGCCAGCAGCTTAACAGGGAATCAGCCCCAGCATTTT
clone size: -; D gene: -; J gene: TRBJ1-1; V gene: TRBV5-1; CDR3 protein: CASSLTVGGNTEAFF; CDR3 DNA: TGCGCCAGCAGCCTGACCGTCGGCGGGAACACTGAAGCTTTCTTT
clone size: -; D gene: -; J gene: TRBJ2-1; V gene: TRBV7-2; CDR3 protein: CASPLDVGGNEQFF; CDR3 DNA: TGTGCCAGTCCACTGGACGTTGGGGGGAATGAGCAGTTCTTC
clone size: -; D gene: -; J gene: TRBJ2-7; V gene: TRBV5-1; CDR3 protein: CASSTGLGYEQYF; CDR3 DNA: TGCGCCAGCAGCACAGGGCTGGGATACGAGCAGTACTTC
clone size: -; D gene: -; J gene: TRBJ2-5; V gene: TRBV5-1; CDR3 protein: CASSPDTSQETQYF; CDR3 DNA: TGCGCCAGCAGCCCCGACACCTCCCAAGAGACCCAGTACTTC
clone size: -; D gene: -; J gene: TRBJ1-2; V gene: TRBV5-8; CDR3 protein: CASSLQGTEYGYTF; CDR3 DNA: TGTGCCAGCAGCTTGCAGGGGACGGAGTATGGCTACACCTTC
clone size: -; D gene: TRBD1; J gene: TRBJ1-1; V gene: TRBV18; CDR3 protein: CASSPSQAGGAFF; CDR3 DNA: TGTGCCAGCTCACCAAGCCAGGCAGGGGGAGCTTTCTTT
clone size: -; D gene: -; J gene: TRBJ1-5; V gene: TRBV6-5; CDR3 protein: CASIATGIPNQPQHF; CDR3 DNA: TGTGCCAGCATTGCGACAGGCATCCCCAATCAGCCCCAGCATTTT
clone size: -; D gene: -; J gene: TRBJ2-2; V gene: TRBV5-1; CDR3 protein: CASSPGDNTGELFF; CDR3 DNA: TGCGCCAGCAGCCCGGGAGATAACACCGGGGAGCTGTTTTTT
clone size: -; D gene: TRBD1; J gene: TRBJ2-2; V gene: TRBV5-1; CDR3 protein: CASGLQGDTGELFF; CDR3 DNA: TGCGCCAGCGGGCTACAGGGGGACACCGGGGAGCTGTTTTTT
clone size: -; D gene: -; J gene: TRBJ1-4; V gene: TRBV4-1; CDR3 protein: CASSQLAGPTNEKLFF; CDR3 DNA: TGCGCCAGCAGCCAATTAGCGGGGCCGACTAATGAAAAACTGTTTTTT
clone size: -; D gene: -; J gene: TRBJ1-4; V gene: TRBV19; CDR3 protein: CASSMAGLTNEKLFF; CDR3 DNA: TGTGCCAGTAGTATGGCAGGGTTGACTAATGAAAAACTGTTTTTT
clone size: -; D gene: TRBD1; J gene: TRBJ2-7; V gene: TRBV11-2; CDR3 protein: CASSSSGTVYEQYF; CDR3 DNA: TGTGCCAGCAGCTCCTCCGGGACAGTCTACGAGCAGTACTTC
clone size: -; D gene: TRBD1; J gene: TRBJ1-6; V gene: TRBV2; CDR3 protein: CASRALQGAANSPLHF; CDR3 DNA: TGTGCCAGCAGGGCACTACAGGGGGCCGCCAATTCACCCCTCCACTTT
clone size: -; D gene: -; J gene: TRBJ1-3; V gene: TRBV5-6; CDR3 protein: CASSFRGSTIIGNTIYF; CDR3 DNA: TGTGCCAGCAGCTTCAGAGGGTCAACTATAATCGGAAACACCATATATTTT
clone size: -; D gene: -; J gene: TRBJ1-1; V gene: TRBV21-1; CDR3 protein: CASSKKGQGTEAFF; CDR3 DNA: TGTGCCAGCAGCAAAAAGGGACAGGGGACTGAAGCTTTCTTT
clone size: -; D gene: -; J gene: TRBJ2-1; V gene: TRBV27; CDR3 protein: CASSLIGGNEQFF; CDR3 DNA: TGTGCCAGCAGTTTAATAGGCGGGAATGAGCAGTTCTTC
clone size: -; D gene: -; J gene: TRBJ2-2; V gene: TRBV5-1; CDR3 protein: CASSLGRGRTGELFF; CDR3 DNA: TGCGCCAGCAGCTTGGGCAGGGGTCGCACCGGGGAGCTGTTTTTT
clone size: once; D gene: TRBD2; J gene: TRBJ2-7; V gene: TRBV3-1/TRBV3-2; CDR3 protein: CASSFLAGAYEQYF; CDR3 DNA: TGTGCCAGCAGCTTCCTAGCGGGGGCCTACGAGCAGTACTTC
clone size: -; D gene: -; J gene: TRBJ2-7; V gene: TRBV27; CDR3 protein: CASSSVGQGKDEQYF; CDR3 DNA: TGTGCCAGCAGTTCGGTGGGGCAGGGGAAGGACGAGCAGTACTTC
clone size: -; D gene: -; J gene: TRBJ1-2; V gene: TRBV24-1; CDR3 protein: CATSDSGTPGGGYTF; CDR3 DNA: TGTGCCACCAGTGATTCCGGGACACCGGGAGGTGGCTACACCTTC
clone size: -; D gene: -; J gene: TRBJ1-1; V gene: TRBV12-3/TRBV12-4; CDR3 protein: CASSFSRGNAFF; CDR3 DNA: TGTGCCAGCAGTTTTTCTAGGGGGAATGCTTTCTTT
clone size: -; D gene: TRBD2; J gene: TRBJ2-2; V gene: TRBV6-2/TRBV6-3; CDR3 protein: CASSSMTSGRNVGELFF; CDR3 DNA: TGTGCCAGCAGCTCCATGACTAGCGGGAGGAATGTCGGGGAGCTGTTTTTT
clone size: -; D gene: TRBD2; J gene: TRBJ2-1; V gene: TRBV5-4; CDR3 protein: CASTPSGGGSSYNEQFF; CDR3 DNA: TGTGCCAGCACCCCCTCGGGCGGGGGGAGCTCCTACAATGAGCAGTTCTTC
clone size: -; D gene: TRBD2; J gene: TRBJ2-5; V gene: TRBV10-3; CDR3 protein: CAISYSSGGGQETQYF; CDR3 DNA: TGTGCCATCAGTTACTCCAGCGGGGGGGGGCAAGAGACCCAGTACTTC
clone size: -; D gene: -; J gene: TRBJ1-1; V gene: TRBV3-1/TRBV3-2; CDR3 protein: CASRSGTANEAFF; CDR3 DNA: TGTGCCAGCAGAAGCGGGACGGCCAATGAAGCTTTCTTT
clone size: -; D gene: TRBD1; J gene: TRBJ1-2; V gene: TRBV18; CDR3 protein: CASSPTSPSGTGNYGYTF; CDR3 DNA: TGTGCCAGCTCCCCCACGTCGCCCTCCGGGACAGGCAACTATGGCTACACCTTC
clone size: -; D gene: TRBD1; J gene: TRBJ2-3; V gene: TRBV5-1; CDR3 protein: CASSGSGTDGDTQYF; CDR3 DNA: TGCGCCAGCAGTGGCTCCGGGACAGATGGAGATACGCAGTATTTT
clone size: once; D gene: -; J gene: TRBJ1-1; V gene: TRBV6-5; CDR3 protein: CASSYSRVNTEAFF; CDR3 DNA: TGTGCCAGCAGTTACTCGAGGGTGAACACTGAAGCTTTCTTT
clone size: -; D gene: TRBD2; J gene: TRBJ2-2; V gene: TRBV5-5; CDR3 protein: CASSLARERGGTGELFF; CDR3 DNA: TGTGCCAGCAGCTTGGCCCGCGAGCGGGGGGGAACCGGGGAGCTGTTTTTT
clone size: -; D gene: -; J gene: TRBJ2-7; V gene: TRBV30; CDR3 protein: CAWGRGTVSYEQYF; CDR3 DNA: TGTGCCTGGGGTCGCGGGACAGTCTCCTACGAGCAGTACTTC
clone size: -; D gene: -; J gene: TRBJ2-3; V gene: TRBV9; CDR3 protein: CASSVDYTDTQYF; CDR3 DNA: TGTGCCAGCAGCGTAGATTACACAGATACGCAGTATTTT
clone size: -; D gene: -; J gene: TRBJ2-2; V gene: TRBV13; CDR3 protein: CASSPPDTGELFF; CDR3 DNA: TGTGCCAGCAGCCCCCCCGACACCGGGGAGCTGTTTTTT
clone size: -; D gene: TRBD1; J gene: TRBJ1-1; V gene: TRBV9; CDR3 protein: CASSARDRPNTEAFF; CDR3 DNA: TGTGCCAGCAGCGCTAGGGACAGGCCGAACACTGAAGCTTTCTTT
clone size: -; D gene: TRBD2; J gene: TRBJ2-7; V gene: TRBV7-2; CDR3 protein: CASSLGLAGVYEQYF; CDR3 DNA: TGTGCCAGCAGTCTGGGACTAGCGGGAGTCTACGAGCAGTACTTC
clone size: -; D gene: TRBD1; J gene: TRBJ1-2; V gene: TRBV5-4; CDR3 protein: CASSTGTGINYGYTF; CDR3 DNA: TGTGCCAGCAGCACCGGGACAGGGATTAACTATGGCTACACCTTC
clone size: -; D gene: TRBD1; J gene: TRBJ1-2; V gene: TRBV19; CDR3 protein: CASSASDRGYYGYTF; CDR3 DNA: TGTGCCAGTAGTGCCTCGGACAGGGGTTACTATGGCTACACCTTC
clone size: -; D gene: -; J gene: TRBJ1-3; V gene: TRBV5-1; CDR3 protein: CASSLAGTGNTIYF; CDR3 DNA: TGCGCCAGCAGCTTGGCAGGGACTGGAAACACCATATATTTT
clone size: -; D gene: TRBD2; J gene: TRBJ2-3; V gene: TRBV7-3; CDR3 protein: CASSSGLVPHTQYF; CDR3 DNA: TGTGCCAGCAGCTCCGGACTAGTCCCACATACGCAGTATTTT
clone size: few; D gene: TRBD1; J gene: TRBJ2-1; V gene: TRBV24-1; CDR3 protein: CATSDMNPGQGDSGKQFF; CDR3 DNA: TGTGCCACCAGTGATATGAATCCGGGACAGGGGGACTCGGGGAAACAGTTCTTC
clone size: -; D gene: -; J gene: TRBJ2-1; V gene: TRBV5-4; CDR3 protein: CASSSGTDSSSEQFF; CDR3 DNA: TGTGCCAGCAGCTCCGGGACTGACAGCTCATCTGAGCAGTTCTTC
clone size: -; D gene: TRBD2; J gene: TRBJ2-3; V gene: TRBV7-2; CDR3 protein: CASSLNLAGDTDTQYF; CDR3 DNA: TGTGCCAGCAGCTTAAATCTAGCGGGTGACACAGATACGCAGTATTTT
clone size: -; D gene: -; J gene: TRBJ1-2; V gene: TRBV24-1; CDR3 protein: CATSDFGDRGYTF; CDR3 DNA: TGTGCCACCAGTGATTTCGGTGATCGAGGCTACACCTTC
clone size: -; D gene: TRBD2; J gene: TRBJ2-5; V gene: TRBV24-1; CDR3 protein: CATSDHGLVWETQYF; CDR3 DNA: TGTGCCACCAGTGACCACGGACTAGTTTGGGAGACCCAGTACTTC
clone size: -; D gene: -; J gene: TRBJ2-3; V gene: TRBV29-1; CDR3 protein: CSVEDPGTDTQYF; CDR3 DNA: TGCAGCGTTGAAGATCCAGGGACAGATACGCAGTATTTT
clone size: -; D gene: TRBD2; J gene: TRBJ2-1; V gene: TRBV4-1; CDR3 protein: CASSRRLAAPGNEQFF; CDR3 DNA: TGCGCCAGCAGCCGACGACTAGCGGCCCCTGGCAATGAGCAGTTCTTC
clone size: -; D gene: TRBD2; J gene: TRBJ2-3; V gene: TRBV11-3; CDR3 protein: CASSLGLAGGSDTQYF; CDR3 DNA: TGTGCCAGCAGCTTAGGGCTAGCGGGAGGCTCAGATACGCAGTATTTT
clone size: -; D gene: -; J gene: TRBJ2-1; V gene: TRBV3-1/TRBV3-2; CDR3 protein: CASSQAGGGNEQFF; CDR3 DNA: TGTGCCAGCAGCCAAGCGGGGGGCGGCAATGAGCAGTTCTTC
clone size: -; D gene: TRBD1; J gene: TRBJ1-5; V gene: TRBV2; CDR3 protein: CASRQGASQPQHF; CDR3 DNA: TGTGCCAGCAGACAGGGGGCAAGTCAGCCCCAGCATTTT
clone size: -; D gene: TRBD1; J gene: TRBJ2-2; V gene: TRBV9; CDR3 protein: CASSGTGTTTGELFF; CDR3 DNA: TGTGCCAGCAGCGGGACAGGTACGACCACCGGGGAGCTGTTTTTT
clone size: -; D gene: TRBD1; J gene: TRBJ1-5; V gene: TRBV29-1; CDR3 protein: CSVEQGDNQPQHF; CDR3 DNA: TGCAGCGTGGAACAGGGGGACAATCAGCCCCAGCATTTT
clone size: -; D gene: TRBD1; J gene: TRBJ1-2; V gene: TRBV29-1; CDR3 protein: CSVEGQGAGGYTF; CDR3 DNA: TGCAGCGTTGAAGGACAGGGGGCAGGTGGCTACACCTTC
clone size: -; D gene: TRBD1; J gene: TRBJ1-2; V gene: TRBV30; CDR3 protein: CAWSVDREVGGYTF; CDR3 DNA: TGTGCCTGGAGTGTCGACAGGGAGGTAGGAGGCTACACCTTC
clone size: -; D gene: -; J gene: TRBJ2-3; V gene: TRBV4-1; CDR3 protein: CASKEARFTDTQYF; CDR3 DNA: TGCGCCAGCAAAGAGGCTAGGTTTACAGATACGCAGTATTTT
clone size: -; D gene: -; J gene: TRBJ1-1; V gene: TRBV6-6; CDR3 protein: CASSYNRLNTEAFF; CDR3 DNA: TGTGCCAGCAGTTACAACAGATTGAACACTGAAGCTTTCTTT